The 8 T cell receptor beta chains given below trace back to one sample, sequenced in a study of T cells in Graves' hyperthyroidism and ophthalmopathy. RNA transcripts were the template for amplifying TCR beta CDR3 regions. First-round RT-PCR of the TCR CDR3 relied on the HTBI primer set. TCRdb passed the multiplex PCR reads through MiXCR, listing each CDR3 protein once. The repertoire includes over 650,000 distinct CDR3 sequences, around 17% of them detected once, and approximately 8.4% sits in the top ten. Sequencing was carried out using blood. These receptors all stem from a young man with Graves' hyperthyroidism.

This clonotype was picked up many times. This sequence joins TRBV7-8 and TRBJ1-1; D uncertain. The CDR3 sequence is 13 residues long. Trimming removed 4 bases from V and 3 bases from J, with 9 bases in between. Per germline, CDR1 SGHVS and CDR2 FQNEAQ. CDR3 loop: CASSWTSDTEAFF. The DNA of the CDR3 is TGTGCCAGCAGCTGGACGTCTGACACTGAAGCTTTCTTT. The full variable domain, with the rest looked up from reference TRBV7-8 and TRBJ1-1, is GAGVSQSPRYKVAKRGQDVALRCDPISGHVSLFWYQQALGQGPEFLTYFQNEAQLDKSGLPSDRFFAERPEGSVSTLKIQRTQQEDSAVYLCASSWTSDTEAFFGQGTRLTVV.

The chain is built from TRBV6-1 and TRBJ2-4; D not certain. V was clipped by 0 bases and J by 8 bases, with 17 bases between them. Germline values: CDR1 MNHNS, CDR2 SASEGT. This CDR3 comprises 16 residues. The CDR3 loop reads CASSEAETRLSYIQYF. The CDR3 nucleotides are TGTGCCAGCAGTGAAGCGGAGACACGCCTTTCGTACATTCAGTACTTC.

This clonotype was detected a few times. This chain uses TRBV7-9 with TRBJ1-4, with D possibly TRBD1 on 6 matching bases. The CDR3 consists of 15 residues. Germline V gene sequence: CDR1 SEHNR, CDR2 FQNEAQ (reference sequence). Trimming pared 2 bases from V and 2 bases from J, leaving 9 bases between. The CDR3 region has the DNA TGTGCCAGCAGCTTAAACACAGGGACTAATGAAAAACTGTTTTTT. The encoded protein is CASSLNTGTNEKLFF.

This clonotype was found a few times. Being one base from a much bigger clone, this may be a read error. V usage is TRBV28 and J usage is TRBJ1-1; 8 positions match TRBD1. This CDR3 comprises 16 residues. Germline V gene data show CDR1 as MDHEN and CDR2 as SYDVKM. CDR3 DNA: TGTACCAGCAGCCGTCCCGGGACAGGTCACAACACTGAAGCTTTCTTT. Its protein product is CTSSRPGTGHNTEAFF. Complete variable domain (other parts from reference TRBV28 and TRBJ1-1): DVKVTQSSRYLVKRTGEKVFLECVQDMDHENMFWYRQDPGLGLRLIYFSYDVKMKEKGDIPEGYSVSREKKERFSLILESASTNQTSMYLCTSSRPGTGHNTEAFFGQGTRLTVV.

J is TRBJ2-5 and V is TRBV20-1, with a possible D match to TRBD1 (6 bases). CDR1 is DFQATT and CDR2 is SNEGSKA in the germline V gene (reference sequence). CDR3 size: 16 residues. Trimming shortened V by 1 base and J by 5 bases, and 20 bases separated the two germline ends. The CDR3 loop reads CSARVLGGAGSETQYF. In DNA form, the CDR3 reads TGCAGTGCTAGAGTTTTAGGGGGAGCTGGGTCCGAGACCCAGTACTTC.

This clonotype was seen repeatedly, ten times or more. V usage is TRBV29-1 and J usage is TRBJ1-1; no clear D gene. This CDR3 comprises 13 residues. Trimming took 5 bases from V and 1 from J, leaving 11 bases between them. The germline V gene has CDR1 SQVTM and CDR2 ANQGSEA. In DNA form, the CDR3 reads TGCAGCGTTAGGCCGGATGGGAACACTGAAGCTTTCTTT. This codes for CSVRPDGNTEAFF.

The chain carries TRBV9 and TRBJ2-3; TRBD2 matches 8 bases. Germline CDR1 reads SGDLS; CDR2 reads YYNGEE. The CDR3 spans 17 residues. Trimming removed 1 base from V and 6 bases from J; junction bases left unmatched: 13. The CDR3 protein is CASSVTLGSGRGDTQYF. Written as DNA, the CDR3 is TGTGCCAGCAGCGTAACCTTGGGGAGCGGGAGAGGGGATACGCAGTATTTT.

The rearrangement uses TRBV11-2 and TRBJ2-1, with TRBD1 as a possible D gene (5 bases). Germline CDR1 reads SGHAT; CDR2 reads FQNNGV. V lost 6 bases and J lost 0, with 15 bases in between. The CDR3 loop spans 16 amino acids. The CDR3 region has the DNA TGTGCCAGCAGTCGGAATAGGGGCAGCTCCTACAATGAGCAGTTCTTC. Translation: CASSRNRGSSYNEQFF.